Listed below are T cell receptor beta chains from one sample, sequenced in a study of T cells in Graves' hyperthyroidism and ophthalmopathy. Each CDR3 protein is one row after TCRdb ran MiXCR on the multiplex PCR reads. Of about 590,000 distinct CDR3 sequences in the sample, approximately 15% are singletons; the top ten hold roughly 6.6%. The sample was blood. Receptor source: a woman aged 25 to 39 with Graves' hyperthyroidism. The CDR3 runs from the conserved cysteine through the conserved F or W. D genes are given only for firm matches. Clone sizes are given selectively: once, few, many, or a class where the clone is expanded.

NA	TRBJ2-7	TRBV10-3	NA	TGTGCCATCAGTGTGGGGGACCGTGGAGAGCAGTACTTC	CAISVGDRGEQYF
many	TRBJ2-7	TRBV6-1	TRBD2	TGTGCCAGCAGTGAAGGTGGGGGACTAGCGGGGCCCTACGAGCAGTACTTC	CASSEGGGLAGPYEQYF
NA	TRBJ2-7	TRBV7-6	NA	TGTGCCAGCAGCCTGGGGGCGGGAGCGGTCCACGAGCAGTACTTC	CASSLGAGAVHEQYF
few	TRBJ2-7	TRBV6-6	TRBD2	TGTGCCAGCAGTTACTCGATGCTAGCGGGAGAGGAGTCCTACGAGCAGTACTTC	CASSYSMLAGEESYEQYF
few	TRBJ2-3	TRBV20-1	TRBD1	TGCAGCGCCGGGACAGGGGGCTCCGATACGCAGTATTTT	CSAGTGGSDTQYF
many	TRBJ1-4	TRBV2	NA	TGTGCCAGCAGTGACAGGGTTGCTAATGAAAAACTGTTTTTT	CASSDRVANEKLFF
NA	TRBJ2-3	TRBV19	TRBD2	TGTGCCAGTAATACCCTAGCGGACGGGGATACGCAGTATTTT	CASNTLADGDTQYF
few	TRBJ2-2	TRBV20-1	NA	TGCAGTGCTAGACAGGCGGCCGGGGAGCTGTTTTTT	CSARQAAGELFF
many	TRBJ2-7	TRBV7-9	TRBD2	TGTGCCAGCAGCCACGGACTAGCGGGAGTTAACGAGCAGTACTTC	CASSHGLAGVNEQYF
many	TRBJ2-3	TRBV6-6	NA	TGTGCCAGCAGCTACACAAGCACAGATACGCAGTATTTT	CASSYTSTDTQYF
NA	TRBJ1-5	TRBV28	TRBD1	TGTGCCAGCAGTTTATATCGGACAGGGGAGGTTCCCCAGCATTTT	CASSLYRTGEVPQHF
many	TRBJ1-6	TRBV2	NA	TGTGCCAGCAGTGAAGAGGGTATTGGCAATTCACCCCTCCACTTT	CASSEEGIGNSPLHF
NA	TRBJ2-1	TRBV6-2/TRBV6-3	TRBD2	TGTGCCAGCAGTGTTGGGACTAGCGGGAGTGGGGAGCAGTTCTTC	CASSVGTSGSGEQFF
NA	TRBJ2-1	TRBV27	TRBD2	TGTGCCAGCAGTTCCACCCCTAGCGGGAGCTGGAATGAGCAGTTCTTC	CASSSTPSGSWNEQFF
NA	TRBJ2-1	TRBV7-9	NA	TGTGCCAGCAGTCCCGCCGGCCCAGGGTACGAGCAGTTCTTC	CASSPAGPGYEQFF
many	TRBJ2-3	TRBV9	NA	TGTGCCAGCAGCGTAGGTCCTGGGGATACGCAGTATTTT	CASSVGPGDTQYF